This T cell receptor beta chain was sequenced in a study of follicular helper T cells after annual influenza vaccination. Libraries were prepared by immunoSEQ multiplex PCR; TCRdb keeps only in-frame clonotypes and omits some of them. The sample has approximately 25,000 clones; roughly 80% are singletons. Worth noting for this clone: The target antigen is unknown.

Time point given: 2014-2015 season, pre-vaccination. V dropped 0 bases and J dropped 5 bases, with 10 bases sitting between them. Germline V CDR1 and CDR2: KGHSH, LQKENI. The CDR3 has 14 amino acids. Findings of the study overall: Change in circulating plasmablasts correlated with ICOS+CD38+ cTfh clonality change.

The chain is built from TRBV18 and TRBJ1-1; D possibly corresponds to TRBD1 (5 bases). Sample: CXCR5+ CD38- circulating T follicular helper cells from blood, taken on the day of influenza vaccination. This sample's subset: circulating Tfh, non-naive CD4+CXCR5+PD-1+ (ICOS+CD38+ or ICOS-CD38-). This receptor was obtained from an adult who received the influenza vaccine. The CDR3 DNA reads as TGTGCCAGCTCACCACCGGGGGGTAAGACTGAAGCTTTCTTT. This gives the protein CASSPPGGKTEAFF.